This TCR beta chain was recorded in a study of blood T cell repertoires in COVID-19. Whole-study context: Whether acute or convalescent, the COVID-19 samples came from the United States, Italy and Spain.

Data came from immunoSEQ multiplex PCR; TCRdb stores just in-frame clones and leaves some out. The sample contains about 200,000 clones, more than 75% of which appear only once. Comment on this clone: Other DNA sequences in this sample translate to the same CDR3.

Trimming shortened V by 3 bases and J by 4 bases, and 9 bases separated the two germline ends. CDR3 size: 13 residues. This chain joins TRBV12-3 or TRBV12-4 and TRBJ1-1; D not certain. The sample consisted of peripheral blood. This clonotype originated in a woman in her 70s with COVID-19, enrolled during active disease. The CDR3 loop is CASSFQGSTEAFF. The CDR3 DNA sequence: TGTGCCAGCAGTTTTCAAGGGAGCACTGAAGCTTTCTTT.